This TCR beta chain was found in a study of CD8 T cells in Susac syndrome (dated by TCRdb to about 2019). About the full investigation: The study used repertoire sequencing to test whether antigen drove CD8+ T cell activation and differentiation in Susac syndrome.

Worth noting for this clonotype: Its antigen is currently not known. There are no base qualities to consult, and no much larger clone falls within one base.

Its CDR3 holds 15 amino acids, cysteine through phenylalanine. Only the CDR3 DNA is retained, 45 bases long and in frame from the first base. Reading the germline V gene gives CDR1 SQVTM and CDR2 ANQGSEA. High-throughput TCR beta sequencing profiled peripheral blood CD8+ and CD4+ T cells from healthy donors, Susac syndrome patients and multiple sclerosis patients. Multiple sclerosis controls were treatment-naive patients with stable or active relapsing-remitting disease fulfilling revised McDonald criteria. CD8+ TEMRA cells were enriched by FACS, while bulk CD8+ and CD4+ T cells were purified by magnetic negative isolation. Blood was drawn into EDTA tubes, processed within 24 hours, and PBMCs were isolated by density gradient centrifugation. PBMCs intended for TCR sequencing were cryopreserved in liquid nitrogen and were subsequently thawed in a 37 degrees C water bath. The sorted or isolated CD4+, CD8+ and CD8+ TEMRA cells had a purity of 90% or higher.

The study at large found these results: The study acknowledged that relatively few individuals were included in the TCR sequencing and HLA analysis.

RNA was extracted with the RNeasy kit and roughly 0.45 to 1 ug was reverse transcribed using random hexamers. The immunoSEQ multiplex PCR assay, which covers 54 Vbeta and 13 Jbeta segments, was used to amplify TCR beta CDR3 regions. PCR amplification bias was corrected using a synthetic template baseline for primer optimization and computational correction. In the paper's pipeline: Reads were annotated to V, D and J genes per IMGT and analyzed with immunoSEQ Analyzer, keeping only productive sequences. Clonality was computed as one minus Shannon entropy normalized by log2 of the number of productive unique sequences. For each patient and control, public and private clones were evaluated among the 100 most prevalent clones. A clone was defined as Susac-specific if it was absent from the healthy and MS cohorts, from about a thousand published viral clones and from other ImmuneACCESS disease sequences. TCRdb reprocessing: public reads trimmed at Q25 with fastp, clones called with MiXCR, in-frame beta chains kept. Each CDR3 protein gets just one entry, which takes the most common genes and DNA from the rows behind it. What appears here as the V and J calls and clone size reflects TCRdb's work, not the paper's. The sample table shows 150,000 to 200,000 distinct CDR3 sequences, and less than 95% are seen once. The biggest ten clones account for 0.09% to 0.1% of the sample.

The TCR comes from a human donor with multiple sclerosis. The sample was CD4+ T cells from PBMCs. The chain is assembled from TRBV29-1 and TRBJ1-5, and TRBD1 matches 9 of the central bases. This receptor carries the CDR3 CRARTGQGFTQPQHF. The DNA sequence is TGCAGGGCCCGAACGGGACAGGGCTTTACCCAGCCCCAGCATTTT. The reference TRBV29-1 and TRBJ1-5 proteins fill in what lies around the CDR3, so the full variable domain reads SAVISQKPSRDICQRGTSLTIQCQVDSQVTMMFWYRQQPGQSLTLIATANQGSEATYESGFVIDKFPISRPNLTFSTLTVSNMSPEDSSIYLCRARTGQGFTQPQHFGDGTRLSIL.